A single sample gave rise to the 6 T cell receptor beta chains below, sequenced in a study of Tregs in tolerant kidney transplant recipients. Clones were read by immunoSEQ multiplex PCR, and TCRdb kept only the in-frame ones, dropping some. The repertoire table contains roughly 48,000 clones. Sequences were derived from CD4+ T cells from blood, sampled before the transplant. The receptor source for this set is a human donor who received a combined kidney and bone marrow transplant.

Concerning this clone itself: The read finishes 3 residues shy of the CDR3 end, and the germline J gene is used to complete it. This chain uses TRBV30 with TRBJ1-2; D ambiguous. V was shortened by 8 bases and J by 1 base, with 8 bases between the two germline ends. The germline V gene encodes CDR1 GTSNPN and CDR2 SVGIG (reference sequence). The length of the CDR3 is 11 residues. CDR3 protein: CALQINYGYTF. CDR3 DNA, as far as it was read: TGTGCCCTACAGATTAACTATGGC.

Details on this clone: The read halts 3 residues ahead of the CDR3 end, with the missing end drawn from the germline J gene. The chain couples TRBV6-4 to TRBJ2-1; 7 bases map to TRBD2. V was clipped by 1 base and J by 7 bases; unmatched bases: 7. The CDR3 extends over 15 amino acids. Per the germline V gene, CDR1 is MRHNA and CDR2 is SNTAGT. CDR3 bases read: TGTGCCAGCAGTGACTTCAGCGGGGCGGGGAATGAG. Its protein product is CASSDFSGAGNE. The entire CDR3 sequence reads CASSDFSGAGNEQFF.

On this clone: The read ends 3 residues before the CDR3 terminus; that terminus is restored from the germline J gene. The chain joins TRBV18 to TRBJ1-2; possible D gene TRBD1, 5 bases. CDR3 size: 14 residues. In germline, CDR1 is KGHSH, CDR2 LQKENI. The chain's CDR3 is CASSPSGDSKGYTF. The sequenced CDR3 bases are TGTGCCAGCTCACCCTCCGGGGACTCGAAAGGC.

About this clone itself: The read terminates 3 residues ahead of where the CDR3 ends, so the germline J gene completes it. The V and J genes are TRBV20-1 and TRBJ2-1; 15 bases are shared with TRBD2. This CDR3 is built from 16 residues. With 6 bases clipped from V and 7 bases from J, the junction kept 10 bases outside the gene matches. Per germline, CDR1 DFQATT and CDR2 SNEGSKA (reference sequence). CDR3 sequence reads: CSAKTSGTSGRNEQFF. CDR3 bases read: TGCAGTGCCAAGACCTCCGGGACTAGCGGGAGGAATGAG.

On this clone: Coverage ceases 3 residues before the CDR3 finishes, and the germline J gene fills in the end. J is TRBJ2-3 and V is TRBV20-1, with 12 bases aligning to TRBD2. Germline-derived CDR1 and CDR2 are DFQATT and SNEGSKA (reference sequence). Trimming at V came to 4 bases and at J to 0 bases, leaving 2 bases not matched to a gene. CDR3 length: 15 amino acids. CDR3 bases read: TGCAGTGCTATACTAGCGGGAGGCAGCACAGATACG. Residues: CSAILAGGSTDT. The whole CDR3 reads CSAILAGGSTDTQYF.

In the case of this clone: The read falls 3 residues short of the CDR3 end, and the missing part is taken from the germline J gene. This sequence joins TRBV19 and TRBJ2-7; 9 bases agree with TRBD2. Germline V gene data show CDR1 as LNHDA and CDR2 as SQIVND (reference sequence). The junction had 10 bases not matched to a gene; V was cut back by 4 bases and J by 6 bases. The CDR3 is 15 amino acids. This chain's CDR3 is CASSRGLAGMGEQYF. CDR3 DNA (partial): TGTGCCAGTAGTAGGGGCCTAGCGGGAATGGGCGAG.